The 2 T cell receptor beta chains presented below share a single source sample, sequenced in a study of T cell clonotyping in hematopoietic cell transplantation. The repertoire was sequenced with immunoSEQ multiplex PCR; TCRdb's copy has only in-frame clones and lacks some. In the table there are about 12,000 clones, roughly 89% of which are singletons. What was sequenced was peripheral blood mononuclear cells. These TCRs come from a human donor who either received an allogeneic hematopoietic cell transplant for a myeloid malignancy or was a related donor (not recorded which). Some clones in this sample may be carry-over from other donors' samples.

The rearrangement uses TRBV18 and TRBJ1-2; a weak D match, TRBD1 (6 bases). CDR1 and CDR2 (germline): KGHSH, LQKENI. This CDR3 contains 13 residues. Trimming took off 3 bases at V and 7 bases at J, with 12 bases between the two ends. CDR3 protein: CASSPSRDTGYTF. CDR3 coding DNA: TGTGCCAGCTCACCTAGCCGGGACACTGGCTACACCTTC.

This chain uses TRBV9 with TRBJ2-1, with 8 positions matching TRBD2. Unmatched junction bases numbered 10, after V lost 3 bases and J lost 5 bases. This CDR3 spans 16 amino acids. Per germline, CDR1 SGDLS and CDR2 YYNGEE. CDR3 protein: CASSDKPGGANNEQFF. The DNA of the CDR3 is TGTGCCAGCAGCGACAAACCGGGGGGGGCGAACAATGAGCAGTTCTTC.